These 26 T cell receptor beta chains share one sample of origin, sequenced in a study of cytomegalovirus exposure and HLA in healthy donors. 60 Vbeta and 13 Jbeta primers were used in PCR. Clones were sequenced by immunoSEQ multiplex PCR, and TCRdb holds only the in-frame ones, with some missing. The data show roughly 86,000 clones, over 75% seen once. Sequences were obtained from PBMCs. Receptors originate from a middle-aged man in good health and CMV-seropositive.

The chain combines TRBV9 with TRBJ1-5; no firm D call. V lost 3 bases and J 5 bases, leaving 15 bases between the germline ends. Per germline, CDR1 SGDLS and CDR2 YYNGEE. CDR3 length: 15 residues. CDR3 protein: CASSAPGRVDQPQHF. The CDR3 DNA follows: TGTGCCAGCAGCGCCCCTGGGCGGGTAGATCAGCCCCAGCATTTT.

The V gene is TRBV19, the J gene TRBJ2-3, with D possibly TRBD2 on 8 matching bases. The CDR3 covers 14 residues. The V gene lost 9 bases and the J gene lost 3 bases, with 16 bases spanning the gap. Germline CDR1 LNHDA, CDR2 SQIVND (reference sequence). The CDR3 reads CASGGDSLTDTQYF. CDR3 nucleotides: TGTGCCAGCGGGGGGGACAGCCTTACAGATACGCAGTATTTT.

This sequence joins TRBV14 and TRBJ2-7, with D hard to call. Germline assignment: CDR1 SGHDN and CDR2 FVKESK. The CDR3 extends over 12 amino acids. V lost 3 bases, J lost 2 bases, and 5 bases lay in between. CDR3 sequence: CASSQSTYEQYF. CDR3 nucleotides: TGTGCCAGCAGCCAGTCCACCTACGAGCAGTACTTC.

This clone has a single count. This chain uses TRBV18 with TRBJ2-7; 13 positions match TRBD2. Germline V gene lookup returns CDR1 KGHSH and CDR2 LQKENI. V trimming: 6 bases; J trimming: 3 bases; junction bases outside the gene matches: 8. The CDR3 consists of 16 residues. CDR3 DNA sequence: TGTGCCAGCTCCCCCCCGGGACTAGCGGGGAACTACGAGCAGTACTTC. Residues: CASSPPGLAGNYEQYF.

This chain uses TRBV18 with TRBJ2-1, with D tentatively TRBD2 (5 bases). V was shortened by 2 bases and J by 9 bases, with 8 bases between the two germline ends. This CDR3 has 12 amino acids. CDR1 KGHSH and CDR2 LQKENI come from the germline V gene. The CDR3 here is CASSPSSGEQFF. The CDR3 nucleotides read TGTGCCAGCTCACCAAGCAGCGGTGAGCAGTTCTTC. The entire variable domain, with the rest obtained from reference TRBV18 and TRBJ2-1, is as follows: NAGVMQNPRHLVRRRGQEARLRCSPMKGHSHVYWYRQLPEEGLKFMVYLQKENIIDESGMPKERFSAEFPKEGPSILRIQQVVRGDSAAYFCASSPSSGEQFFGPGTRLTVL.

The chain recombines TRBV18 with TRBJ2-1; TRBD1 agrees at 7 bases. Germline values: CDR1 KGHSH, CDR2 LQKENI. The CDR3 consists of 13 residues. The junction had 2 bases not matched to a gene; V was cut back by 4 bases and J by 5 bases. CDR3 region: CASSRDRDNEQFF. DNA for the CDR3: TGTGCCAGCTCACGTGACAGGGACAATGAGCAGTTCTTC.

The chain links TRBV19 to TRBJ2-5; 8 bases match TRBD1. The DNA matches TRBJ2-7 better at its end, which makes the J call doubtful. Germline values: CDR1 LNHDA, CDR2 SQIVND (reference sequence). The CDR3 is made up of 14 amino acids. CDR3 nucleotides: TGTGCCAGTAGTATAGCGCCAGGGGGCGGCGAGCAGTACTTC. It encodes CASSIAPGGGEQYF.

This clone came up a few times. The J gene is TRBJ2-7, the V gene TRBV7-8, with 11 bases lining up with TRBD1. The CDR3 totals 14 residues. Germline CDR1 reads SGHVS; CDR2 reads FQNEAQ. Trimming removed 5 bases from V and 4 bases from J; junction bases left unmatched: 4. CDR3 region: CASSQDRGLYEQYF. The DNA for the CDR3 is TGTGCCAGCAGCCAGGACAGGGGGCTATACGAGCAGTACTTC.

The rearrangement links TRBV9 to TRBJ2-1; D call uncertain. V lost 0 bases and J 9 bases, leaving 16 bases between the germline ends. The CDR3 contains 15 residues. Per germline, CDR1 SGDLS and CDR2 YYNGEE. The CDR3 nucleotides read TGTGCCAGCAGCGTAGGAACGGTAAATAGAGGTGAGCAGTTCTTC. Translated: CASSVGTVNRGEQFF.

V is TRBV15 and J is TRBJ1-2, with 7 bases matching TRBD1. J lost 7 bases, V lost 0 bases, and 8 bases had no gene match. There are 15 residues in the CDR3. Germline CDR1 is LNHNV and CDR2 is YYDKDF (reference sequence). CDR3 bases: TGTGCCACCAGCAGAGACGGACAGGTCCACTGTGGCTACACCTTC. It codes for CATSRDGQVHCGYTF.

This clone has more than one count but fewer than ten. The chain has TRBV28 and TRBJ1-1, with 7 bases fitting TRBD1. Germline-derived CDR1 and CDR2 are MDHEN and SYDVKM. This CDR3 has 17 residues. Trimming at V came to 5 bases and at J to 0 bases, leaving 12 bases not matched to a gene. CDR3 DNA sequence: TGTGCCAGCAGTCCTAGACAGGGATGGGTTATGAACACTGAAGCTTTCTTT. Its translation is CASSPRQGWVMNTEAFF.

V usage is TRBV18 and J usage is TRBJ1-1; D may be TRBD1 (5 bases). Trimming stripped 3 bases from V and 9 bases from J, with 11 bases between. Germline lookup yields CDR1 KGHSH and CDR2 LQKENI. This CDR3 region has 12 residues. CDR3 region: CASSPQDSQAFF. The CDR3 DNA sequence: TGTGCCAGCTCACCGCAAGACAGTCAAGCTTTCTTT. Filled out from reference TRBV18 and TRBJ1-1, the complete variable domain reads NAGVMQNPRHLVRRRGQEARLRCSPMKGHSHVYWYRQLPEEGLKFMVYLQKENIIDESGMPKERFSAEFPKEGPSILRIQQVVRGDSAAYFCASSPQDSQAFFGQGTRLTVV.

On this clone itself: The germline gene is not matched at one end of the junction; a read error may be the cause. The chain links TRBV2 to TRBJ1-4; D unclear. The CDR3 loop spans 12 amino acids. From germline, CDR1 is SNHLY and CDR2 FYNNEI. The CDR3 DNA sequence: TGTTCCAGCACATCCGGGAATGAAAAACTGTTTTTT. Translation gives CSSTSGNEKLFF.

The CDR3 DNA follows: TGTGCCAGTGGGGGCGCCCTTAATGAAAAACTGTTTTTT. This sequence encodes CASGGALNEKLFF. The chain uses TRBV19 and TRBJ1-4; D is perhaps TRBD1 (6 bases). Trimming stripped 8 bases from V and 4 bases from J, with 11 bases between. CDR1 is LNHDA, CDR2 SQIVND, per germline (reference sequence). The CDR3 sequence is 13 residues long.

The chain recombines TRBV6-5 with TRBJ2-7; possibly TRBD2 for D (5 bases). Germline V lookup: CDR1 MNHEY, CDR2 SVGAGI. The CDR3 contains 12 residues. The V and J ends lost 2 bases and 7 bases respectively, with 9 bases between them. In DNA form, the CDR3 reads TGTGCCAGCAGTTACCCGGGAAAGGAGCAGTACTTC. This codes for CASSYPGKEQYF.

The chain joins TRBV6-1 to TRBJ2-7, with 9 bases identical to TRBD1. This CDR3 contains 12 residues. CDR1 is MNHNS and CDR2 is SASEGT in the germline V gene. The ends lost 7 bases at V and 4 bases at J; junction bases unmatched: 2. CDR3: CASKQGAYEQYF. The CDR3 DNA follows: TGTGCCAGCAAACAGGGGGCTTACGAGCAGTACTTC.

This sequence joins TRBV7-3 and TRBJ2-3; the match to TRBD1 covers 9 bases. The CDR3 covers 15 residues. V shed 5 bases, J shed 3 bases, and the junction held 6 bases outside the gene matches. Germline CDR1 SGHTA, CDR2 FQGTGA. CDR3 region: CASSGTGGGTDTQYF. CDR3 DNA sequence: TGTGCCAGCAGCGGTACAGGGGGCGGGACAGATACGCAGTATTTT. The full variable domain, its missing parts supplied by reference TRBV7-3 and TRBJ2-3, is GAGVSQTPSNKVTEKGKYVELRCDPISGHTALYWYRQSLGQGPEFLIYFQGTGAADDSGLPNDRFFAVRPEGSVSTLKIQRTERGDSAVYLCASSGTGGGTDTQYFGPGTRLTVL.

This clone was counted between two and nine times. The CDR3, as DNA: TGTGCCAGCAGCTTGGTCCCCGGGGCTGAAGCTTTCTTT. Translated: CASSLVPGAEAFF. The chain joins TRBV5-6 to TRBJ1-1; D not certain. Trimming took 0 bases from V and 6 from J, leaving 9 bases between them. This CDR3 is built from 13 residues. Germline CDR1 SGHDT, CDR2 YYEEEE. Together with reference TRBV5-6 and TRBJ1-1, the CDR3 gives the full variable domain: DAGVTQSPTHLIKTRGQQVTLRCSPKSGHDTVSWYQQALGQGPQFIFQYYEEEERQRGNFPDRFSGHQFPNYSSELNVNALLLGDSALYLCASSLVPGAEAFFGQGTRLTVV.

This clone has a handful of counts. The J gene is TRBJ2-4, the V gene TRBV5-7, with TRBD1 as a possible D gene (5 bases). TRBV5-7 is classed as an ORF, of uncertain function. The CDR3 contains 18 residues. V lost 0 bases, J lost 1 base, and 17 bases lay in between. DNA of the CDR3: TGTGCCAGCAGCTTGGCCCCCTCAGGGTGTTTGGCCAAAAACATTCAGTACTTC. Encoded protein: CASSLAPSGCLAKNIQYF.

V is TRBV5-5 and J is TRBJ1-4; 9 nucleotides match TRBD1. The trim removed 0 bases at V and 7 bases at J, leaving 7 bases unmatched. The CDR3 extends over 16 amino acids. Germline CDR1 SGHKS, CDR2 YYEKEE (reference sequence). The CDR3 sequence is CASSLGLGTGFEKLFF. For the CDR3, the DNA is TGTGCCAGCAGCTTGGGTCTAGGGACAGGGTTTGAAAAACTGTTTTTT.

This clone appeared a few times. The chain employs TRBV29-1 and TRBJ1-1; a possible D gene is TRBD1 (6 bases). V lost 2 bases and J lost 5, with 18 bases in between. This CDR3 has 15 residues. Germline CDR1 reads SQVTM; CDR2 reads ANQGSEA. This CDR3 reads CSVESYRRGGTEAFF. CDR3 DNA: TGCAGCGTTGAAAGTTACAGGAGGGGGGGGACTGAAGCTTTCTTT.

V is TRBV5-4 and J is TRBJ2-1, with 10 bases matching TRBD2. Germline loops: CDR1 SGHNT, CDR2 YYREEE (reference sequence). V shed 6 bases, J shed 3 bases, and the junction held 9 bases outside the gene matches. The CDR3 is made up of 16 amino acids. CDR3 sequence reads: CASTPTPSGGYNEQFF. In DNA form, the CDR3 reads TGTGCCAGCACCCCGACCCCTAGCGGGGGCTACAATGAGCAGTTCTTC.

Note on this clone: An end of the junction does not agree with germline; a read error may underlie this. The J gene is TRBJ1-2, the V gene TRBV29-1; 9 bases match TRBD1. Germline V gene lookup returns CDR1 SQVTM and CDR2 ANQGSEA. The CDR3 totals 12 residues. The CDR3 DNA reads TGCAGCGTAATGCGGACAGGGGATGGCTACCCCTTC. This gives the protein CSVMRTGDGYPF.

This clone was seen only once. This chain joins TRBV27 and TRBJ1-1; D is uncertain. Germline CDR1 reads MNHEY; CDR2 reads SMNVEV (reference sequence). The V and J ends lost 10 bases and 1 base respectively, with 13 bases between them. The CDR3 is 13 amino acids. CDR3 DNA sequence: TGTGCCAACGAGGGAGATGAGAACACTGAAGCTTTCTTT. It specifies CANEGDENTEAFF.

The rearrangement links TRBV28 to TRBJ1-2; TRBD1 is a possible D gene (5 bases). V dropped 4 bases and J dropped 1 base, with 7 bases sitting between them. Per germline, CDR1 MDHEN and CDR2 SYDVKM. The CDR3 runs 13 residues. CDR3 residues: CASSWGDNYGYTF. The CDR3 DNA follows: TGTGCCAGCAGTTGGGGGGATAACTATGGCTACACCTTC.

CDR3 amino acids: CASSLESSTDTQYF. The CDR3, as DNA: TGTGCCAGCAGCTTAGAATCAAGCACAGATACGCAGTATTTT. This chain joins TRBV7-2 and TRBJ2-3; D remains unclear. The CDR3 contains 14 residues. Trimming shortened V by 1 base and J by 0 bases, and 5 bases separated the two germline ends. Germline values: CDR1 SGHTA, CDR2 FQGNSA.